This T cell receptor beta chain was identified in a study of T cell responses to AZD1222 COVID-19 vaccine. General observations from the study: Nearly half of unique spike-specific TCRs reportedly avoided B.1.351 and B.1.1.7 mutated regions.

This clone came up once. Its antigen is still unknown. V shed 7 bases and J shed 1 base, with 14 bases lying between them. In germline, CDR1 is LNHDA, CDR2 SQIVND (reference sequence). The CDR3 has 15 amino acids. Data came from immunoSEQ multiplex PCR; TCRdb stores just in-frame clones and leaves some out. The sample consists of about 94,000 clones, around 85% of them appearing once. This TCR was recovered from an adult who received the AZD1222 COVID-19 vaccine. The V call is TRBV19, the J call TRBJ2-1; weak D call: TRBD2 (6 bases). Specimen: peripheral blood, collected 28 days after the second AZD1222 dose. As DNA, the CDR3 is TGTGCCAGTATGGTGACGGGAGTTTCCTACAATGAGCAGTTCTTC. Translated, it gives CASMVTGVSYNEQFF.